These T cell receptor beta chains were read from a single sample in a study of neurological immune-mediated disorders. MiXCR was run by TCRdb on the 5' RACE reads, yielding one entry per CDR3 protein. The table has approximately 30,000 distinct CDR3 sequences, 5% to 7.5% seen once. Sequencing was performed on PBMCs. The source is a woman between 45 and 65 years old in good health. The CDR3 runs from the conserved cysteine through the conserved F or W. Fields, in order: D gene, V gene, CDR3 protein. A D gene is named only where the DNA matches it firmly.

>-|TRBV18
CASSTSGTEAFF
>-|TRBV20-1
CSAPRETAEQYF
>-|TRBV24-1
CATRASDSVDEQFF
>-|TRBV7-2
CASSLGLVEQYF
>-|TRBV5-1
CASSLTHSRNQETQYF
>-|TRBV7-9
CASSPTGRGAFF
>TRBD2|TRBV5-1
CASSIAGTKGYEQYF
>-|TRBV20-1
CSARPGLNRADTQYF
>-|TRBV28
CASSPRLGRAGSPLHF
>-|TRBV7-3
CASSLNGLNEQFF
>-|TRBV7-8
CASSLQERGAFF
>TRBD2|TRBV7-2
CASSLGSGTYNEQFF
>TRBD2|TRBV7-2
CASSPVRLAGSRGGELFF
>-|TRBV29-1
CSTRTTRNKNTEAFF
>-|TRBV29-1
CSVVGVNEQFF
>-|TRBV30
CAWRRQVEGYTF
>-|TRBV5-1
CASSLKGREDQFF
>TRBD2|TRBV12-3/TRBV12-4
CVSTSHGGVNTGELFF
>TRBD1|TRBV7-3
CASSSRQGRSSGANVLTF
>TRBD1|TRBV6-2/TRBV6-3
CASGGTGEISEKLFF
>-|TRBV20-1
CSAELTGNYGYTF
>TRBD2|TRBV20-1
CSSSSGWLVYEQYF
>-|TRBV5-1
CASSLNTGSYNEQFF
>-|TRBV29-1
CSVAGGAGGNHEQYF
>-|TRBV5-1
CASSSSGQSSYEQYF
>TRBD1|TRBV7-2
CASSRGGDSLDEQFF
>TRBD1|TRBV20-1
CSAGRTGGTYEQYF
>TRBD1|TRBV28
CASSHRRDRDPEQYF
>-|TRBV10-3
CAISEGLVSQYF
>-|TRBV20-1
CSARAGYGTDTQYF
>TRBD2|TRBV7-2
CASSFTSGRIDTQYF
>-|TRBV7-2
CASSEYRFQPQHF
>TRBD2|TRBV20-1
CSASPLVTSGGTVRDTQYF
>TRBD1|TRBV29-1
CSGQGTRNLNTEAFF
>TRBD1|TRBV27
CASSRQGAYEQYF
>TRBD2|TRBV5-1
CASSIGLAGTTDTQYF